Below, 18 T cell receptor beta chains from the same sample are listed, as sequenced in a study of T-cell reconstitution after alpha-beta-depleted transplantation in children. The TCRbeta library incorporated unique molecular identifiers. TCRdb recomputed calls from the PCR reads with MiXCR, one row per CDR3 protein. The repertoire holds some 95,000 distinct CDR3 sequences, under 25% seen once, with 20% to 25% in the top ten. The sample consisted of PBMCs, taken before TCRalphabeta/CD19-depleted stem cell transplant. These receptors originate from a boy between 2 and 10 years old with acute lymphoblastic leukemia, due to receive a stem cell transplant.

This clonotype was observed a few times. V is TRBV20-1 and J is TRBJ2-3; 7 positions agree with TRBD2. The J segment lost 7 bases and the V segment lost 7 bases, leaving 11 bases of the junction unmatched. This CDR3 region has 13 residues. CDR1 and CDR2 (germline): DFQATT, SNEGSKA (reference sequence). For the CDR3, the DNA is TGCAGTGGATTGCTAGCGGTTCAATATACGCAGTATTTT. Protein sequence: CSGLLAVQYTQYF.

The chain links TRBV6-5 to TRBJ1-2, with D uncertain. This CDR3 has 13 residues. The V and J ends lost 0 bases and 4 bases respectively, with 6 bases between them. CDR1 and CDR2 from the germline V gene are MNHEY and SVGAGI. CDR3 DNA sequence: TGTGCCAGCAGTTACTCCGGAGGCTATGGCTACACCTTC. It codes for CASSYSGGYGYTF.

The chain uses TRBV29-1 and TRBJ2-4, with a possible D match to TRBD1 (6 bases). The CDR3 runs 11 residues. CDR1 and CDR2 from the germline V gene are SQVTM and ANQGSEA. Trimming shortened V by 6 bases and J by 11 bases, and 14 bases separated the two germline ends. In DNA form, the CDR3 reads TGCAGCGTGTACAGGGCCAACGTTCAGTACTTC. Translated: CSVYRANVQYF.

This clonotype turned up a few times. The gene calls are TRBV25-1 and TRBJ2-3; 9 positions agree with TRBD2. V lost 1 base and J lost 2; bases outside the gene matches: 10. Germline loops: CDR1 MGHDK, CDR2 SYGVNS. This CDR3 comprises 18 residues. The CDR3 is CASSESTSGGLLTDTQYF. In DNA form, the CDR3 reads TGTGCCAGCAGTGAATCGACTAGCGGAGGCCTACTCACAGATACGCAGTATTTT.

J is TRBJ1-1 and V is TRBV7-2; D is uncertain. CDR1 is SGHTA, CDR2 FQGNSA, per germline. The germline V and J ends were trimmed by 1 base and 5 bases, with 14 bases remaining between them. This CDR3 has 15 amino acids. CDR3 bases: TGTGCCAGCAGCTTAGACCCGGGCGGATGGACTGAAGCTTTCTTT. Translating gives CASSLDPGGWTEAFF. Full variable domain (rest looked up from reference TRBV7-2 and TRBJ1-1): GAGVSQSPSNKVTEKGKDVELRCDPISGHTALYWYRQSLGQGLEFLIYFQGNSAPDKSGLPSDRFSAERTGGSVSTLTIQRTQQEDSAVYLCASSLDPGGWTEAFFGQGTRLTVV.

This clonotype was counted a few times. The chain recombines TRBV7-2 with TRBJ1-1, with D uncertain. V gave up 1 base and J gave up 1 base, with 4 bases separating them. The germline V gene has CDR1 SGHTA and CDR2 FQGNSA. The CDR3 has 13 amino acids. CDR3 nucleotides: TGTGCCAGCAGCTTAGAGAGGAACACTGAAGCTTTCTTT. This encodes CASSLERNTEAFF.

This chain links TRBV5-1 with TRBJ2-3; D tentatively fits TRBD1 or TRBD2 (5 bases each). V was clipped by 2 bases and J by 0 bases, with 13 bases between them. The length of the CDR3 is 16 residues. From germline, CDR1 is SGHRS and CDR2 YFSETQ. The CDR3 region is CASSFRGAGSTDTQYF. The DNA for the CDR3 is TGCGCCAGCAGCTTTAGAGGGGCTGGCAGCACAGATACGCAGTATTTT.

The rearrangement links TRBV3-1 to TRBJ1-2; 10 positions match TRBD1. Germline loops: CDR1 LGHDT, CDR2 YNNKEL (reference sequence). This CDR3 is 15 amino acids long. V lost 3 bases, J lost 4 bases, and 5 bases stayed unmatched. The CDR3 reads CASSHTGTGVYGYTF. The CDR3 DNA follows: TGTGCCAGCAGCCATACCGGGACAGGGGTCTATGGCTACACCTTC.

This clonotype was found a few times. V usage is TRBV2 and J usage is TRBJ1-5; TRBD1 might be the D (6 bases). The CDR3 has 13 residues. Trimming shortened V by 7 bases and J by 4 bases, and 11 bases separated the two germline ends. Per germline, CDR1 SNHLY and CDR2 FYNNEI. The CDR3 nucleotides are TGTGCCAGCATGGGGGGGGCTAATCAGCCCCAGCATTTT. This sequence encodes CASMGGANQPQHF. Full variable domain (outside the CDR3, taken from reference TRBV2 and TRBJ1-5): EPEVTQTPSHQVTQMGQEVILRCVPISNHLYFYWYRQILGQKVEFLVSFYNNEISEKSEIFDDQFSVERPDGSNFTLKIRSTKLEDSAMYFCASMGGANQPQHFGDGTRLSIL.

J is TRBJ2-1 and V is TRBV20-1, with 9 bases that match TRBD1. Germline CDR1 reads DFQATT; CDR2 reads SNEGSKA (reference sequence). The CDR3 has 14 residues. V gave up 6 bases and J gave up 1 base; unmatched junction bases: 4. The CDR3 nucleotides read TGCAGTGCAAGGACAGGGGAATCCTACAATGAGCAGTTCTTC. Translating it yields CSARTGESYNEQFF.

The CDR3 coding sequence is TGTGCCAGCAGCTTAGGAAACGTCCTGACTTTC. Translation: CASSLGNVLTF. The chain is built from TRBV11-2 and TRBJ2-6; D not certain. Germline V lookup: CDR1 SGHAT, CDR2 FQNNGV. The CDR3 contains 11 residues. The V end was cut by 1 base, the J end by 10 bases, with 2 bases between.

In its sample, this clonotype was seen many times. This sequence joins TRBV5-1 and TRBJ2-3, with D possibly TRBD2 on 6 matching bases. This CDR3 has 16 residues. V lost 0 bases and J 5 bases, leaving 16 bases between the germline ends. Germline V CDR1 and CDR2: SGHRS, YFSETQ. The CDR3 region has the DNA TGCGCCAGCAGCTTGGGTAATAGCGGAGCAGTAGATACGCAGTATTTT. Amino acid sequence: CASSLGNSGAVDTQYF.

This clonotype has more than one count but fewer than ten. The V and J genes are TRBV3-1 and TRBJ1-3; D is unresolved. Trimming took off 10 bases at V and 0 bases at J, with 10 bases between the two ends. The CDR3 totals 13 residues. Germline CDR1 and CDR2: LGHDT and YNNKEL (reference sequence). CDR3 sequence (DNA): TGTGCCACAAGCGGGAACTCTGGAAACACCATATATTTT. As protein: CATSGNSGNTIYF.

J is TRBJ1-5 and V is TRBV6-1; D unclear. Germline V gene data show CDR1 as MNHNS and CDR2 as SASEGT. The CDR3 consists of 13 residues. Trimming removed 6 bases at V and 9 bases at J, with 15 bases between. This CDR3 is CASRGTKLGPQHF. In nucleotides, the CDR3 is TGTGCCAGCAGGGGAACTAAGCTGGGGCCCCAGCATTTT.

The chain carries TRBV20-1 and TRBJ1-1, with a tentative D call TRBD1 (6 bases). Looked up from germline, CDR1 is DFQATT and CDR2 is SNEGSKA (reference sequence). The CDR3 extends over 12 amino acids. V shed 8 bases and J shed 10 bases, with 20 bases lying between them. The chain's CDR3 is CSSLGGQQRAFF. The CDR3 bases are TGCAGTAGTCTAGGAGGACAGCAACGAGCTTTCTTT.

This clonotype has only a few counts. This chain links TRBV10-3 with TRBJ1-2, with D hard to call. The CDR3 runs to 17 residues. Trimming removed 3 bases from V and 8 bases from J, with 25 bases in between. Germline CDR1 is ENHRY and CDR2 is SYGVKD. The CDR3 is CAISEDYIGGDDGGYTF. The DNA for the CDR3 is TGTGCCATCAGTGAAGATTATATTGGAGGTGACGATGGAGGCTACACCTTC.

This clonotype was seen a few times. This chain connects TRBV12-3 or TRBV12-4 to TRBJ1-5; TRBD1 matches at 7 bases. The CDR3 loop spans 15 amino acids. Trimming took 6 bases from V and 2 from J; bases not matched to a gene: 7. CDR3 in DNA: TGTGCCAGCAGAAAGACAGGGTTGGGCAATCAGCCCCAGCATTTT. It specifies CASRKTGLGNQPQHF.

V usage is TRBV6-2 or TRBV6-3 and J usage is TRBJ2-6; perhaps TRBD2 as D (5 bases). The CDR3 length is 15 residues. V was shortened by 0 bases and J by 3 bases, with 6 bases between the two germline ends. CDR1 and CDR2 (germline): MNHEY, SVGEGT. As DNA, the CDR3 is TGTGCCAGCAGTTACTCAGGGAGTGGGGCCAACGTCCTGACTTTC. This translates into CASSYSGSGANVLTF.